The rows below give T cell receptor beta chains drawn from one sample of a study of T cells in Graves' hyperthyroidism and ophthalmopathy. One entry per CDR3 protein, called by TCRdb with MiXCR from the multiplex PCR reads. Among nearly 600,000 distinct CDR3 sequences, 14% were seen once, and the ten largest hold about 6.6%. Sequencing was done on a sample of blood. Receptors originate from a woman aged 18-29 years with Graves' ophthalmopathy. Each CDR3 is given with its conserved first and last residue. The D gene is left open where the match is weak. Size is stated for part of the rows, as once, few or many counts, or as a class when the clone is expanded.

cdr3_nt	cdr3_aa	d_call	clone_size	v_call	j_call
TGCAGTGCTAGAGGGCGGGGGGCGGTTAATTCACCCCTCCACTTT	CSARGRGAVNSPLHF	-	-	TRBV20-1	TRBJ1-6
TGTGCCAGCAGCTTCACTAGCGCCCATGAGCAGTTCTTC	CASSFTSAHEQFF	TRBD2	many	TRBV7-2	TRBJ2-1
TGTGCCAGCAGGCTAGCGGGGGGCACCGGGGAGCTGTTTTTT	CASRLAGGTGELFF	TRBD2	many	TRBV12-3/TRBV12-4	TRBJ2-2
TGTGCCAGCAGTTACCACCAGGGTAGCACAGATACGCAGTATTTT	CASSYHQGSTDTQYF	-	few	TRBV12-3/TRBV12-4	TRBJ2-3
TGCGCCAGCAGCACCGGACTAGACCGCCAGTACTTC	CASSTGLDRQYF	TRBD2	few	TRBV4-1	TRBJ2-5
TGTGCCAGCGGTTTATTCCCGGACAGGGGTAATGAGCAGTTCTTC	CASGLFPDRGNEQFF	TRBD1	-	TRBV27	TRBJ2-1
TGTGCCAGCAGCCAAGTTTTGGCGGGAGGGGAACCGGGCGACCCTGAGCAGTTCTTC	CASSQVLAGGEPGDPEQFF	TRBD2	few	TRBV3-1	TRBJ2-1
TGTGCCAGCAGTCTCCCCCCCGGGACAGGGGGCATAGATACGCAGTATTTT	CASSLPPGTGGIDTQYF	TRBD1	many	TRBV28	TRBJ2-3
TGCAGTGCTAGAGGAGCGGGAGTGGGGGAGACCCAGTACTTC	CSARGAGVGETQYF	TRBD2	many	TRBV20-1	TRBJ2-5
TGTGCCATCAGTGACTCTAGCGGGAGTACATTGGGGAATGAGCAGTTCTTC	CAISDSSGSTLGNEQFF	TRBD2	-	TRBV10-3	TRBJ2-1
TGTGCCAGCAGTTTTATGGGGGGACTCTACAATGAGCAGTTCTTC	CASSFMGGLYNEQFF	-	many	TRBV12-3/TRBV12-4	TRBJ2-1
TGCAGTGCCATACTACACGGGGGGGAGTACGAGCAGTACTTC	CSAILHGGEYEQYF	TRBD2	many	TRBV20-1	TRBJ2-7
TGTGCCACCAGTGATTTGGGACTAGCGGGGGTCACAGATACGCAGTATTTT	CATSDLGLAGVTDTQYF	TRBD2	-	TRBV24-1	TRBJ2-3
TGCAGTGCTCCCGGGACAGATAATGAAAAACTGTTTTTT	CSAPGTDNEKLFF	TRBD1	-	TRBV20-1	TRBJ1-4
TGTGCCAGCAGTTATCCAAACCCTGACAAGACTGGGGCCAACGTCCTGACTTTC	CASSYPNPDKTGANVLTF	-	many	TRBV6-1	TRBJ2-6
TGTGCCTCCCAGGGGGCCGGGACCGGCACTAACTATGGCTACACCTTC	CASQGAGTGTNYGYTF	TRBD1	many	TRBV6-1	TRBJ1-2
TGTGCCAGCAGCGTAGCAGAGCGGGAGTTCATATACGAGCAGTACTTC	CASSVAEREFIYEQYF	TRBD2	-	TRBV9	TRBJ2-7
TGTGCCAGCAGCTTAGGGGGGGAACAAGAGACCCAGTACTTC	CASSLGGEQETQYF	-	-	TRBV7-9	TRBJ2-5
TGTGCCAGCAGCTTATCACACACGACTAACTATGGCTACACCTTC	CASSLSHTTNYGYTF	-	many	TRBV11-2	TRBJ1-2
TGTGCCAGCAGTTTAGGAAGGGCCAGGGCGAATGAGCAGTTCTTC	CASSLGRARANEQFF	-	-	TRBV7-8	TRBJ2-1
TGTGCCAGTAGTATCATTAACACTGAAGCTTTCTTT	CASSIINTEAFF	-	-	TRBV19	TRBJ1-1
TGTGCCAGCACCACCGGGACAGTGAGCTCCTACGAGCAGTACTTC	CASTTGTVSSYEQYF	TRBD1	many	TRBV28	TRBJ2-7
TGTGCTAGTGGCGGAATAGCGGGAGCGGGCAATGAGCAGTTCTTC	CASGGIAGAGNEQFF	TRBD2	many	TRBV12-5	TRBJ2-1
TGTGCCAGCAGTATGGGCGGGATAAGCTCCTACAATGAGCAGTTCTTC	CASSMGGISSYNEQFF	-	many	TRBV6-1	TRBJ2-1
TGTGCCATCTCTGGGCGCGGGCCGGACTCCTACGAGCAGTACTTC	CAISGRGPDSYEQYF	-	-	TRBV6-1	TRBJ2-7
TGTGCCAGCTCCCGCAACGCCGGGACAAGGAACACCGGGGAGCTGTTTTTT	CASSRNAGTRNTGELFF	-	few	TRBV18	TRBJ2-2
TGCGCCAGCAGACAGACACCCGCCTACGAGCAGTACTTC	CASRQTPAYEQYF	-	few	TRBV5-1	TRBJ2-7
TGTGCCAGCAGAGAGGCCTGGGACACTGAAGCTTTCTTT	CASREAWDTEAFF	-	many	TRBV6-1	TRBJ1-1
TGTGCCAGCACCGGGATGTACACAGATACGCAGTATTTT	CASTGMYTDTQYF	-	-	TRBV7-9	TRBJ2-3
TGTGCCAGCAGTGTCTCCGGGACAGTGAATGAGCAGTTCTTC	CASSVSGTVNEQFF	TRBD1	many	TRBV2	TRBJ2-1
TGTGCCAGCAGTTTAGGGCTAGGGGGAGGGGGCGGCGAAAAACTGTTTTTT	CASSLGLGGGGGEKLFF	TRBD1	many	TRBV12-3/TRBV12-4	TRBJ1-4
TGCGCCAGCAGCTTGGACTATTACGAGCAGTACTTC	CASSLDYYEQYF	-	many	TRBV5-1	TRBJ2-7
TGTGCCAGCAGCCAAGTTCTTGGGGTTCAGCCCCAGCATTTT	CASSQVLGVQPQHF	-	-	TRBV4-2	TRBJ1-5
TGCAGCGTGGACCCTCTGGACACTGAAGCTTTCTTT	CSVDPLDTEAFF	-	-	TRBV29-1	TRBJ1-1
TGTGCCAGCAGCTCCCGACAGGAAGCCTTACCCTACGAGCAGTACTTC	CASSSRQEALPYEQYF	-	few	TRBV14	TRBJ2-7
TGTGCCAGCAGCAAACTGGACAGGGGGCTGGATGGGCAGACTGAAGCTTTCTTT	CASSKLDRGLDGQTEAFF	TRBD1	-	TRBV27	TRBJ1-1
TGCAGTGCTAGAGCTGGGGCCGGGTTCAACACTGAAGCTTTCTTT	CSARAGAGFNTEAFF	-	-	TRBV20-1	TRBJ1-1
TGTGCCAGCACCCAAGGGACAGACAATGAGCAGTTCTTC	CASTQGTDNEQFF	TRBD1	few	TRBV28	TRBJ2-1
TGCAGTGCTAGGGCGACTAGCGGGAGAGGTGTTAAGCAGTTCTTC	CSARATSGRGVKQFF	TRBD2	many	TRBV20-1	TRBJ2-1
TGTGCCAGCAGCTGGAGGGGGAGCTCCTACGAGCAGTACTTC	CASSWRGSSYEQYF	-	-	TRBV7-9	TRBJ2-7
TGTGCCAGCAGTTACCTAGGGGTAGCGGGAGGAACAGATACGCAGTATTTT	CASSYLGVAGGTDTQYF	TRBD2	many	TRBV6-2/TRBV6-3	TRBJ2-3
TGTGCCAGCAGCTTAGATAAGGGGGCGGATTGGACAGATACGCAGTATTTT	CASSLDKGADWTDTQYF	TRBD1	many	TRBV11-2	TRBJ2-3
TGCGCCAGCAGCTTATACTCCGGGACCCCGGAGGGCTACGAGCAGTACTTC	CASSLYSGTPEGYEQYF	-	few	TRBV4-3	TRBJ2-7
TGTGCCACCAGTGATTTTCACGGTAACTATGGCTACACCTTC	CATSDFHGNYGYTF	-	many	TRBV24-1	TRBJ1-2
TGCAGTGCTAGACACAACTACCAAGAGACCCAGTACTTC	CSARHNYQETQYF	-	many	TRBV20-1	TRBJ2-5
TGTGCCAGCAGTGATTGGGGGGGGCGCTTCGGCTCATCTAATGAAAAACTGTTTTTT	CASSDWGGRFGSSNEKLFF	-	many	TRBV2	TRBJ1-4
TGCAGTGCTAAGGGTAGCAATCAGCCCCAGCATTTT	CSAKGSNQPQHF	-	many	TRBV20-1	TRBJ1-5
TGTGCCAGCAGCTTAGCCGCTAGCGGGAACCAAGAGACCCAGTACTTC	CASSLAASGNQETQYF	TRBD2	many	TRBV11-2	TRBJ2-5
TGTGCCAGCAGTTTGCAGGGATTTGGCTACACCTTC	CASSLQGFGYTF	-	-	TRBV28	TRBJ1-2
TGTGCCAGCAGACCCGAGGACAGGAACTTATATTTT	CASRPEDRNLYF	TRBD1	few	TRBV28	TRBJ1-3
TGTGCCAGTAGTACCCGGAACAGCGGATTTGAAGCTTTCTTT	CASSTRNSGFEAFF	-	-	TRBV19	TRBJ1-1
TGCAGTGCTCCTAGCGACACAGATACGCAGTATTTT	CSAPSDTDTQYF	-	few	TRBV20-1	TRBJ2-3
TGTGCCAGCATTACCGACCGATACAATGAGCAGTTCTTC	CASITDRYNEQFF	-	many	TRBV2	TRBJ2-1